The 17 T cell receptor beta chains listed next were all sequenced from one sample in a study of ipilimumab plus nivolumab after autologous stem cell transplantation. Assay: immunoSEQ multiplex PCR; the TCRdb copy retains only in-frame clones and omits some. The sample contains over 80,000 clones, under 85% of which appear only once. Here the sequenced sample was PBMCs, taken in a trial of ipilimumab plus nivolumab as post-transplant consolidation. These receptors were collected from a male donor with diffuse large B-cell lymphoma.

The chain couples TRBV5-1 to TRBJ1-2, with D unclear. The ends were cut back, 0 bases at V and 8 bases at J, with 11 bases in the middle. The germline CDR1 and CDR2 sequences are SGHRS and YFSETQ. The CDR3 spans 13 residues. The CDR3 coding sequence is TGCGCCAGCAGCTTGGTTGGGAGAGAGGGCTACACCTTC. Its translation is CASSLVGREGYTF.

The chain uses TRBV19 and TRBJ1-5, with a weak D call TRBD1 (5 bases). In germline, CDR1 is LNHDA, CDR2 SQIVND (reference sequence). V was clipped by 0 bases and J by 4 bases, with 10 bases between them. The CDR3 covers 15 residues. CDR3 DNA: TGTGCCAGTAGTATAGATGTGCCAGGGAATCAGCCCCAGCATTTT. Amino acid sequence: CASSIDVPGNQPQHF.

The chain has TRBV6-6 and TRBJ1-1; D is perhaps TRBD1 (6 bases). Germline V gene lookup returns CDR1 MNHNY and CDR2 SVGAGI (reference sequence). Deletions cut 0 bases from V and 2 bases from J, with 10 bases between. The CDR3 contains 15 residues. The CDR3 bases are TGTGCCAGCAGTTACTCTCAGGGGAGAAACACTGAAGCTTTCTTT. Translated: CASSYSQGRNTEAFF.

This chain links TRBV19 with TRBJ2-7, with TRBD1 identical over 10 bases. Germline loops: CDR1 LNHDA, CDR2 SQIVND (reference sequence). CDR3 length equals 15 residues. The ends lost 6 bases at V and 3 bases at J; junction bases unmatched: 8. CDR3 bases: TGTGCCAGTAGACCCGGGACAGGGGTTATCTACGAGCAGTACTTC. It encodes CASRPGTGVIYEQYF.

This chain connects TRBV12-5 to TRBJ2-1; 10 bases fit TRBD2. The CDR3 is made up of 15 amino acids. J gave up 6 bases and V 1 base, and 3 bases lay outside the gene matches. Germline V gene lookup returns CDR1 LGHNT and CDR2 FRNRAP. CDR3 region: CASGLGLAGPNEQFF. CDR3 sequence (DNA): TGTGCTAGTGGTTTGGGACTAGCGGGTCCCAATGAGCAGTTCTTC.

The gene calls are TRBV6-6 and TRBJ1-1, with 12 bases aligning to TRBD1. The CDR3 is 15 residues long. The V and J ends lost 5 bases and 4 bases, in that order; junction bases with no gene match: 5. Germline lookup yields CDR1 MNHNY and CDR2 SVGAGI (reference sequence). CDR3 protein: CASSPRDRGLTEAFF. The CDR3 bases are TGTGCCAGCAGTCCCCGGGACAGGGGGCTCACTGAAGCTTTCTTT.

This clone showed up just once. V gene TRBV30 combines with J gene TRBJ2-5; 9 bases match TRBD2. Trimming cost V 5 bases and J 1 base; bases outside gene matches: 8. CDR3 length equals 15 residues. Germline V gene sequence: CDR1 GTSNPN, CDR2 SVGIG (reference sequence). In DNA form, the CDR3 reads TGTGCCTGGTGTGAAGCGGGGGGAACCCAAGAGACCCAGTACTTC. Protein product: CAWCEAGGTQETQYF.

The gene calls are TRBV10-3 and TRBJ2-5; no clear D gene. V shed 3 bases and J shed 2 bases, with 7 bases lying between them. The CDR3 contains 13 residues. Germline V gene data show CDR1 as ENHRY and CDR2 as SYGVKD. In DNA, the CDR3 is TGTGCCATCAGTGAAGGCGGTCAAGAGACCCAGTACTTC. Its protein product is CAISEGGQETQYF.

The chain has TRBV5-4 and TRBJ2-5; 9 nucleotides line up with TRBD2. V lost 4 bases, J lost 5 bases, and 12 bases stayed unmatched. CDR1 SGHNT and CDR2 YYREEE come from the germline V gene (reference sequence). There are 16 residues in the CDR3. In DNA form, the CDR3 reads TGTGCCAGCAGCCCCATGGGCGGGGGGGCCAGGGAGACCCAGTACTTC. Amino acid sequence: CASSPMGGGARETQYF.

The chain joins TRBV4-3 to TRBJ2-7, with D tentatively TRBD1 (6 bases). The CDR3 contains 16 residues. Germline values: CDR1 LGHNA, CDR2 YSLEER. V was clipped by 1 base and J by 1 base, with 14 bases between them. The CDR3 loop is CASSQVDSATSYEQYF. The CDR3 bases are TGCGCCAGCAGCCAAGTGGACAGCGCCACGTCCTACGAGCAGTACTTC.

The chain links TRBV27 to TRBJ2-7, with TRBD1 as a possible D gene (5 bases). The V end lost 5 bases, the J end lost 8 bases, and 16 bases lay between the germline ends. The CDR3 has 13 residues. Germline loops: CDR1 MNHEY, CDR2 SMNVEV (reference sequence). CDR3 region: CASSIDQRGKQYF. CDR3 DNA sequence: TGTGCCAGCAGTATCGACCAAAGGGGAAAGCAGTACTTC.

This clone appeared a few times. This rearrangement joins TRBV25-1 to TRBJ1-1; the D gene is possibly TRBD1 (5 bases). The CDR3 is made up of 15 amino acids. Per germline, CDR1 MGHDK and CDR2 SYGVNS. V was pared by 4 bases and J by 3 bases, with 15 bases between. The CDR3: CASSAPGLGDTEAFF. CDR3 DNA sequence: TGTGCCAGCAGTGCCCCGGGACTCGGGGACACTGAAGCTTTCTTT.

On this clone itself: Additional DNA sequences in this sample encode the identical CDR3. The chain carries TRBV20-1 and TRBJ2-1, with D maybe TRBD1 (5 bases). Per germline, CDR1 DFQATT and CDR2 SNEGSKA (reference sequence). There are 11 residues in the CDR3. V was cut by 6 bases and J by 5 bases, with 8 bases left in between. The CDR3 region has the DNA TGCAGTGCAAGACAGAACAATGAGCAGTTCTTC. Translating it yields CSARQNNEQFF.

The V call is TRBV7-2, the J call TRBJ2-5; D is ambiguous. CDR1 and CDR2 from the germline V gene are SGHTA and FQGNSA. The CDR3 has 12 amino acids. Trimming took 9 bases from V and 2 from J, leaving 10 bases between them. The CDR3 DNA reads TGTGCCAGTAGACGGCCACAAGAGACCCAGTACTTC. This translates into CASRRPQETQYF.

This clone was observed once. One junction end does not reproduce the germline sequence, and a read error may be involved. The rearrangement links TRBV11-3 to TRBJ2-5; D remains unclear. Per germline, CDR1 SGHNT and CDR2 YENEEA. The CDR3 length is 15 residues. CDR3 region: CASSPGRGVREAQYF. The CDR3, as DNA: TGTGCCAGCAGCCCCGGGCGTGGGGTGCGAGAGGCCCAGTACTTC.

This chain joins TRBV7-9 and TRBJ2-5, with D possibly being TRBD2 (6 bases). The V and J ends lost 4 bases and 5 bases respectively, with 17 bases between them. CDR3 size: 15 residues. In germline, CDR1 is SEHNR, CDR2 FQNEAQ (reference sequence). In DNA form, the CDR3 reads TGTGCCAGCAGCTCCTCAACTAGTGGGGGGGAGACCCAGTACTTC. This gives the protein CASSSSTSGGETQYF.

The chain has TRBV2 and TRBJ2-5, with 14 bases matching TRBD2. Per the germline V gene, CDR1 is SNHLY and CDR2 is FYNNEI. This CDR3 spans 15 amino acids. With V trimmed by 6 bases and J by 1 base, 1 base remained unmatched. The CDR3 bases are TGTGCCAGCAGGGGGACTAGCGGGGGCCAAGAGACCCAGTACTTC. Protein: CASRGTSGGQETQYF.